Listed below are T cell receptor beta chains from one sample, sequenced in a study of blood T cell repertoires in COVID-19. Generated by immunoSEQ multiplex PCR, the TCRdb table keeps only in-frame clones and is missing some. The data hold tens of thousands of clones, with roughly 90% observed a single time. The specimen sequenced was peripheral blood. These receptors were taken from a human donor in a cohort sampled during active COVID-19. CDR3s include the opening cysteine and the closing phenylalanine or tryptophan. D genes are given only for firm matches. Clone size appears in some rows only: once, few, many, or a class for an expanded clone.

D gene: .
V gene: TRBV6-1
J gene: TRBJ2-4
clone size: .
CDR3 DNA: TGTGCCAGCAGTGACGACAGTACGGGCAAAAACATTCAGTACTTC
CDR3 protein: CASSDDSTGKNIQYF

D gene: TRBD2
V gene: TRBV5-6
J gene: TRBJ2-1
clone size: .
CDR3 DNA: TGTGCCAGCAGCACCCGACTAGCGGGCCGGAACAATGAGCAGTTCTTC
CDR3 protein: CASSTRLAGRNNEQFF

D gene: .
V gene: TRBV7-2
J gene: TRBJ2-5
clone size: .
CDR3 DNA: TGTGCCAGCAGCTCCCCCCCACCTAGGGAGACCCAGTACTTC
CDR3 protein: CASSSPPPRETQYF

D gene: .
V gene: TRBV5-6
J gene: TRBJ1-5
clone size: .
CDR3 DNA: TGTGCCAGCAGCTTGGGGGGGCTGGGCAATCAGCCCCAGCATTTT
CDR3 protein: CASSLGGLGNQPQHF

D gene: .
V gene: TRBV13
J gene: TRBJ1-2
clone size: .
CDR3 DNA: TGTGCCAGCAGCTTAGGCCGGGGGGTAAGGAATGGCTACACCTTC
CDR3 protein: CASSLGRGVRNGYTF

D gene: TRBD1
V gene: TRBV11-2
J gene: TRBJ1-5
clone size: few
CDR3 DNA: TGTGCCAGCAGCAGAGGGACAGATAGCAATCAGCCCCAGCATTTT
CDR3 protein: CASSRGTDSNQPQHF

D gene: .
V gene: TRBV30
J gene: TRBJ2-3
clone size: .
CDR3 DNA: TGTGCCTGGAGTTACGGAGGGAGCACAGATACGCAGTATTTT
CDR3 protein: CAWSYGGSTDTQYF

D gene: .
V gene: TRBV20-1
J gene: TRBJ2-3
clone size: .
CDR3 DNA: TGCAGTGTAGCGGGCACAGATACGCAGTATTTT
CDR3 protein: CSVAGTDTQYF

D gene: TRBD1
V gene: TRBV6-5
J gene: TRBJ1-1
clone size: .
CDR3 DNA: TGTGCCAGCAGCCAAAGGGACAGGGGGCCTGAAGCTTTCTTT
CDR3 protein: CASSQRDRGPEAFF

D gene: TRBD1
V gene: TRBV30
J gene: TRBJ1-4
clone size: .
CDR3 DNA: TGTGCCTGGAGTAAAGGCCTGGGACAGGGTTATGAAAAACTGTTTTTT
CDR3 protein: CAWSKGLGQGYEKLFF

D gene: .
V gene: TRBV5-1
J gene: TRBJ2-1
clone size: .
CDR3 DNA: TGCGCCACCACTGACTTAGCGACCGGGGGTGAGCAGTTCTTC
CDR3 protein: CATTDLATGGEQFF

D gene: .
V gene: TRBV6-5
J gene: TRBJ2-7
clone size: .
CDR3 DNA: TGTGCCAGCAGACAGGGCTACGAGCAGTACTTC
CDR3 protein: CASRQGYEQYF

D gene: .
V gene: TRBV18
J gene: TRBJ2-1
clone size: .
CDR3 DNA: TGTGCCAGCTCACCACGATCAGGGCAGGCTGAGCAGTTCTTC
CDR3 protein: CASSPRSGQAEQFF

D gene: .
V gene: TRBV7-9
J gene: TRBJ2-7
clone size: .
CDR3 DNA: TGTGCCAGCAGCCTAGTGGGACTTGGGGAGCAGTACTTC
CDR3 protein: CASSLVGLGEQYF